A selection of T cell receptor beta chains follows, all from one sample in a study of radiation and T cells in renal cell carcinoma. Only in-frame clones appear in the TCRdb table, and some are missing; sequencing was by immunoSEQ multiplex PCR. The data hold about 78,000 clones, with roughly 87% observed a single time. The specimen was blood, collected from a patient whose treatment included radiotherapy and nephrectomy. These receptors came from a woman between 70 and 85 years old with renal cell carcinoma. Both conserved end residues are part of each CDR3. D genes are given only for firm matches. Rows give clone size only sometimes, using once, few, many, or a class for an expanded clone.

TRBJ1-4	TRBV28	once	TRBD1	CASSLTGDRTTNEKLFF	TGTGCCAGCAGTTTAACAGGGGACCGAACAACTAATGAAAAACTGTTTTTT
TRBJ1-6	TRBV11-2	NA	NA	CASSLREGSNSPLHF	TGTGCCAGCAGCTTGAGGGAAGGAAGTAATTCACCCCTCCACTTT
TRBJ1-3	TRBV9	NA	TRBD1	CASSVASQGAGNTIYF	TGTGCCAGCAGCGTAGCCTCACAGGGGGCTGGAAACACCATATATTTT
TRBJ2-1	TRBV14	NA	NA	CASSRSGLPAYNEQFF	TGTGCCAGCAGCCGGTCGGGACTTCCCGCCTACAATGAGCAGTTCTTC
TRBJ2-2	TRBV7-2	NA	TRBD2	CASSRRTSGGANTGELFF	TGTGCCAGCAGCCGCCGGACTAGCGGGGGGGCGAACACCGGGGAGCTGTTTTTT
TRBJ2-1	TRBV27	NA	NA	CASSFVGEQFF	TGTGCCAGCAGTTTTGTAGGAGAGCAGTTCTTC
TRBJ2-7	TRBV5-1	NA	NA	CASSPGGETRQYF	TGCGCCAGCAGCCCCGGAGGGGAGACTCGGCAGTACTTC
TRBJ1-2	TRBV28	NA	NA	CAGRDRSSHGYTF	TGTGCCGGCAGGGACCGATCTTCCCATGGCTACACCTTC
TRBJ1-4	TRBV30	NA	NA	CAWAQREKLFF	TGTGCCTGGGCACAGCGGGAAAAACTGTTTTTT
TRBJ1-2	TRBV7-2	NA	NA	CASSLVIRGYGYTF	TGTGCCAGCAGCTTAGTTATTCGGGGCTATGGCTACACCTTC
TRBJ2-7	TRBV7-9	NA	NA	CASSRQYEQYF	TGTGCCAGCAGCCGTCAGTACGAGCAGTACTTC